These 19 T cell receptor beta chains share one sample of origin, sequenced in a study of CD8 T cells in Susac syndrome. Reverse transcription used roughly 0.5 to 1 ug RNA and random hexamers. TCRdb reanalysed the immunoSEQ multiplex PCR reads using MiXCR and keeps one entry per CDR3 protein. The table shows about 190,000 distinct CDR3 sequences, with around 95% occurring only once. Sequencing was done on a sample of CD4+ T cells from PBMCs. The receptors shown here come from a human donor with Susac syndrome.

This clonotype was seen once. The V and J genes are TRBV5-6 and TRBJ1-5; D is ambiguous. CDR1 is SGHDT, CDR2 YYEEEE, per germline. This CDR3 is 17 amino acids long. The ends were cut back, 0 bases at V and 6 bases at J, with 19 bases in the middle. The CDR3 region is CASSLGGVPNFGQPQHF. The CDR3 DNA reads as TGTGCCAGCAGCTTGGGCGGGGTTCCTAACTTTGGTCAGCCCCAGCATTTT.

This chain joins TRBV27 and TRBJ2-7; no firm D call. The CDR3 loop spans 15 amino acids. Germline assignment: CDR1 MNHEY and CDR2 SMNVEV (reference sequence). Deletions cut 0 bases from V and 3 bases from J, with 12 bases between. The CDR3 bases are TGTGCCAGCAGTTTATCCCCGGGCCTACACTACGAGCAGTACTTC. Encoded protein: CASSLSPGLHYEQYF.

The rearrangement uses TRBV27 and TRBJ2-4; TRBD2 aligns across 16 bases. From germline, CDR1 is MNHEY and CDR2 SMNVEV (reference sequence). The CDR3 is 21 residues long. The J segment lost 0 bases and the V segment lost 7 bases, leaving 15 bases of the junction unmatched. The CDR3 coding sequence is TGTGCCAGCACCCCCGAACCGGGACTAGCGGGGGGGCCCATAGCCAAAAACATTCAGTACTTC. The encoded protein is CASTPEPGLAGGPIAKNIQYF.

Only one count was recorded for this clonotype. V is TRBV30 and J is TRBJ2-5; tentatively, D is TRBD1 (6 bases). The CDR3 runs to 17 residues. V shed 1 base and J shed 2 bases, with 20 bases lying between them. Per the germline V gene, CDR1 is GTSNPN and CDR2 is SVGIG (reference sequence). Here the CDR3 reads CAWSADRTRSLQETQYF. The CDR3 bases are TGTGCCTGGAGTGCTGACAGGACCAGATCCCTGCAAGAGACCCAGTACTTC.

The chain has TRBV14 and TRBJ2-7; D is unresolved. Per the germline V gene, CDR1 is SGHDN and CDR2 is FVKESK. The CDR3 spans 14 residues. V lost 0 bases to trimming and J lost 6 bases, with 12 bases between them. CDR3 protein: CASSQDQSASEQYF. For the CDR3, the DNA is TGTGCCAGCAGCCAAGATCAGTCAGCCTCCGAGCAGTACTTC.

The chain joins TRBV9 to TRBJ1-5; perhaps TRBD1 as D (6 bases). The CDR3 is 15 amino acids. Germline CDR1 and CDR2: SGDLS and YYNGEE. Trimming removed 3 bases at V and 0 bases at J, with 10 bases between. In DNA form, the CDR3 reads TGTGCCAGCAGCGAACAGGGTTATAGCAATCAGCCCCAGCATTTT. As protein: CASSEQGYSNQPQHF.

The rearrangement links TRBV5-1 to TRBJ2-7; D possibly uses TRBD1 or TRBD2 (5 bases each). CDR1 SGHRS and CDR2 YFSETQ come from the germline V gene. The V gene lost 0 bases and the J gene lost 2 bases, with 9 bases spanning the gap. This CDR3 has 14 residues. CDR3 amino acids: CASSLGGATYEQYF. The CDR3 DNA is TGCGCCAGCAGCTTGGGAGGGGCCACCTACGAGCAGTACTTC.

This chain links TRBV28 with TRBJ1-2; 9 bases agree with TRBD1. The germline gives CDR1 MDHEN, CDR2 SYDVKM. This CDR3 has 14 residues. With 7 bases clipped from V and 4 bases from J, the junction kept 7 bases outside the gene matches. The CDR3 protein is CASTYGTGIYGYTF. CDR3 DNA: TGTGCCAGCACATACGGGACAGGGATCTATGGCTACACCTTC.

CDR3 loop: CASSLPLAARETQYF. The CDR3 region has the DNA TGTGCCAGCAGTTTACCCCTAGCGGCTAGAGAGACCCAGTACTTC. This sequence joins TRBV28 and TRBJ2-5; the match to TRBD2 covers 7 bases. The V gene's germline CDR1 is MDHEN and CDR2 SYDVKM. J lost 4 bases, V lost 2 bases, and 7 bases had no gene match. CDR3 size: 15 residues.

The chain uses TRBV7-2 and TRBJ1-1, with TRBD1 as a possible D gene (6 bases). The CDR3 runs to 15 residues. The V end was cut by 5 bases, the J end by 4 bases, with 17 bases between. Per germline, CDR1 SGHTA and CDR2 FQGNSA. DNA for the CDR3: TGTGCCAGCAGCCCCCCGGGGGGCCGGAGCACTGAAGCTTTCTTT. Protein sequence: CASSPPGGRSTEAFF.

The V call is TRBV5-6, the J call TRBJ2-3; TRBD1 might be the D (6 bases). Germline V gene data show CDR1 as SGHDT and CDR2 as YYEEEE. The CDR3 runs to 15 residues. Trimming took 1 base from V and 3 from J, leaving 12 bases between them. The CDR3 nucleotides are TGTGCCAGCAGCTTGCGTAGGGGGTGGACAGATACGCAGTATTTT. Protein product: CASSLRRGWTDTQYF. Looking up the rest from reference TRBV5-6 and TRBJ2-3 gives the full variable domain: DAGVTQSPTHLIKTRGQQVTLRCSPKSGHDTVSWYQQALGQGPQFIFQYYEEEERQRGNFPDRFSGHQFPNYSSELNVNALLLGDSALYLCASSLRRGWTDTQYFGPGTRLTVL.

This chain links TRBV7-7 with TRBJ2-3; 15 bases match TRBD2. V was pared by 5 bases and J by 6 bases, with 6 bases of the junction left unmatched. Per germline, CDR1 SSHAT and CDR2 FNYEAQ (reference sequence). This CDR3 is built from 16 residues. CDR3 nucleotides: TGTGCCAGCAGCAAGGGACTAGCGGGGGGAAGGGATACGCAGTATTTT. Protein: CASSKGLAGGRDTQYF.

J is TRBJ1-3 and V is TRBV11-2; D unresolved. From germline, CDR1 is SGHAT and CDR2 FQNNGV. The germline V and J ends were trimmed by 5 bases and 0 bases, with 8 bases remaining between them. The CDR3 covers 14 residues. DNA of the CDR3: TGTGCCAGCAGCCGCCTAACCTCTGGAAACACCATATATTTT. Translation: CASSRLTSGNTIYF.

This clonotype was recorded once. V usage is TRBV2 and J usage is TRBJ2-1, with D perhaps TRBD2 (6 bases). This CDR3 comprises 15 residues. CDR1 SNHLY and CDR2 FYNNEI come from the germline V gene. V was shortened by 8 bases and J by 3 bases, with 17 bases between the two germline ends. CDR3 DNA sequence: TGTGCCAGCGGGGGTACACCCGGGGGCTACAATGAGCAGTTCTTC. It yields the protein CASGGTPGGYNEQFF.

J is TRBJ2-7 and V is TRBV11-2, with D tentatively TRBD1 (6 bases). The V gene lost 5 bases and the J gene lost 5 bases, with 16 bases spanning the gap. Germline loops: CDR1 SGHAT, CDR2 FQNNGV. This CDR3 region has 14 residues. In DNA form, the CDR3 reads TGTGCCAGCAGCCCAAGCCTACAGGGCCACGAGCAGTACTTC. Translation gives CASSPSLQGHEQYF.

This clonotype was seen only once. CDR3 sequence: CASSTRTGVLTDTQYF. The CDR3 nucleotides read TGTGCCAGCAGCACCCGGACAGGGGTTTTGACAGATACGCAGTATTTT. The V and J genes are TRBV13 and TRBJ2-3, with 9 positions matching TRBD1. The CDR3 covers 16 residues. V dropped 5 bases and J dropped 3; count of bases not matched to a gene: 9. Germline CDR1 and CDR2: PRHDT and FYEKMQ (reference sequence).

The chain is built from TRBV29-1 and TRBJ1-2; no reliable D call. Trimming stripped 4 bases from V and 1 base from J, with 7 bases between. The CDR3 totals 12 residues. The germline V gene has CDR1 SQVTM and CDR2 ANQGSEA. CDR3: CSVGRSNYGYTF. The CDR3 DNA follows: TGCAGCGTTGGCAGGAGTAACTATGGCTACACCTTC. Looking up the rest from reference TRBV29-1 and TRBJ1-2 gives the full variable domain: SAVISQKPSRDICQRGTSLTIQCQVDSQVTMMFWYRQQPGQSLTLIATANQGSEATYESGFVIDKFPISRPNLTFSTLTVSNMSPEDSSIYLCSVGRSNYGYTFGSGTRLTVV.

The V call is TRBV20-1, the J call TRBJ2-3, with D unresolved. V dropped 0 bases and J dropped 2 bases, with 12 bases sitting between them. Germline V gene sequence: CDR1 DFQATT, CDR2 SNEGSKA (reference sequence). CDR3 length equals 15 residues. The CDR3 region is CSARDTEAYTDTQYF. CDR3 DNA: TGCAGTGCTAGAGATACGGAAGCCTACACAGATACGCAGTATTTT.

This sequence joins TRBV12-3 or TRBV12-4 and TRBJ2-7; tentatively, D is TRBD1 (6 bases). The CDR3 length is 14 residues. V lost 6 bases and J lost 1, with 13 bases in between. The CDR3 region has the DNA TGTGCCAGCAGGCTGCGACAGGATTCCTACGAGCAGTACTTC. It yields the protein CASRLRQDSYEQYF.